This passage covers 2 T cell receptor beta chains from one sample sequenced in a study of CD8 T cells in Susac syndrome. The authors reverse transcribed roughly 0.45 to 1 ug RNA with random hexamers. TCRdb redid the calling of the immunoSEQ multiplex PCR reads with MiXCR, one entry per CDR3 protein. The sample consists of roughly 180,000 distinct CDR3 sequences, approximately 93% of them appearing once. The sequencing input was CD4+ T cells from PBMCs. The receptor set was obtained from a human donor with multiple sclerosis.

The chain joins TRBV28 to TRBJ2-3; 12 bases match TRBD2. Germline-derived CDR1 and CDR2 are MDHEN and SYDVKM. The CDR3 has 15 residues. V lost 5 bases, J lost 5 bases, and 5 bases stayed unmatched. The CDR3 sequence: CASSLAGGRGDTQYF. The CDR3 bases are TGTGCCAGCAGTCTAGCGGGGGGGCGGGGAGATACGCAGTATTTT.

Here the CDR3 reads CASSLGRERGTGELFF. The CDR3 DNA is TGCGCCAGCAGCTTGGGCCGGGAAAGGGGCACCGGGGAGCTGTTTTTT. V usage is TRBV5-1 and J usage is TRBJ2-2; D may be TRBD1 or TRBD2 (5 bases each). CDR3 length equals 16 residues. Trimming removed 0 bases at V and 4 bases at J, with 13 bases between. The V gene's germline CDR1 is SGHRS and CDR2 YFSETQ.